The clone carrying this T cell receptor beta chain was observed a handful of times. Antigen specificity is unknown. Sample barcodes and UMIs were carried by the TCR alpha and TCR beta cDNA libraries that 5'RACE generated with constant-segment primers. TCRdb used MiXCR to reprocess the 5' RACE reads, holding one entry per CDR3 protein. In the table there are 130,000 to 150,000 distinct CDR3 sequences, approximately 21% of which are singletons. The data were taken from a study of T-cell memory formation after mild COVID-19. General study points: Contracting CD4+ clones lay largely in CM and EM, with CD8+ ones residing in EMRA.

The length of the CDR3 is 16 residues. Germline V CDR1 and CDR2: SGHTA, FQGNSA. J lost 2 bases, V lost 5 bases, and 9 bases had no gene match. This receptor was taken from an adult woman who had mild COVID-19 (a few samples of this study predate the infection). Cell type and time point are not known. The chain links TRBV7-2 to TRBJ1-5; 7 bases line up with TRBD1. Source material: PBMCs or a T cell subset sorted from them (not recorded which). In DNA form, the CDR3 reads TGTGCCAGCAGCCTACAGGGGTCAACGGGCAATCAGCCCCAGCATTTT. Translation gives CASSLQGSTGNQPQHF.